These 30 T cell receptor beta chains were all obtained from the same sample, sequenced in a study of cytomegalovirus exposure and HLA in healthy donors. The study ran its PCR with 60 Vbeta and 13 Jbeta primers. The method was immunoSEQ multiplex PCR; TCRdb's version includes in-frame clones alone and lacks a portion of them. The sample lists about 160,000 clones; 60% to 80% were seen once. The sample comprised PBMCs. These receptors were taken from a man aged 25 to 40 in good health and CMV-seropositive.

The rearrangement joins TRBV2 to TRBJ1-3, with TRBD1 identical over 7 bases. The germline V gene has CDR1 SNHLY and CDR2 FYNNEI. Unmatched junction bases numbered 7, after V lost 10 bases and J lost 4 bases. The CDR3 runs to 13 residues. For the CDR3, the DNA is TGTGCCACCTTGACAGGGACGGGAAACACCATATATTTT. It is translated as CATLTGTGNTIYF.

The genes are TRBV15 and TRBJ1-4, with D uncertain. The germline V and J ends were trimmed by 1 base and 4 bases, with 7 bases remaining between them. Germline V gene lookup returns CDR1 LNHNV and CDR2 YYDKDF (reference sequence). The CDR3 sequence is 14 residues long. Here the CDR3 DNA reads TGTGCCACCAGCAGAGGCCAGAATAATGAAAAACTGTTTTTT. Residues: CATSRGQNNEKLFF.

V usage is TRBV2 and J usage is TRBJ1-2, with D uncertain. The ends were cut back, 4 bases at V and 0 bases at J, with 9 bases in the middle. Germline V CDR1 and CDR2: SNHLY, FYNNEI. The CDR3 covers 14 residues. The CDR3 here is CASSVAEANYGYTF. In nucleotides, the CDR3 is TGTGCCAGCAGTGTAGCCGAGGCTAACTATGGCTACACCTTC.

The J gene is TRBJ2-1, the V gene TRBV4-1; TRBD2 aligns across 7 bases. Germline values: CDR1 MGHRA, CDR2 YSYEKL. Trimming cost V 1 base and J 9 bases; bases outside gene matches: 9. The CDR3 sequence is 15 residues long. In DNA form, the CDR3 reads TGCGCCAGCAGCCAAGCGGAGACTAGCCTTGGTGAGCAGTTCTTC. Translating gives CASSQAETSLGEQFF.

The chain carries TRBV29-1 and TRBJ2-7; weak D call: TRBD2 (6 bases). CDR3 length: 13 residues. V was pared by 0 bases and J by 6 bases, with 12 bases between. The V gene's germline CDR1 is SQVTM and CDR2 ANQGSEA. DNA of the CDR3: TGCAGCGTTGAAGAGCGGGACGGAGCCGAGCAGTACTTC. Translating gives CSVEERDGAEQYF.

The rearrangement links TRBV6-6 to TRBJ2-1; a weak D match, TRBD1 (6 bases). Germline CDR1 is MNHNY and CDR2 is SVGAGI (reference sequence). The V end lost 7 bases, the J end lost 8 bases, and 15 bases lay between the germline ends. The CDR3 is 13 amino acids. CDR3 residues: CASNTQGNHEQFF. CDR3 nucleotides: TGTGCCAGCAATACACAGGGTAACCATGAGCAGTTCTTC.

This clone was counted a few times. The J gene is TRBJ1-1, the V gene TRBV4-1, with D maybe TRBD1 (5 bases). Trimming took off 1 base at V and 12 bases at J, with 15 bases between the two ends. Germline V gene data show CDR1 as MGHRA and CDR2 as YSYEKL. CDR3 length: 13 amino acids. CDR3 protein: CASSQALGGWTFF. The DNA for the CDR3 is TGCGCCAGCAGCCAAGCCCTGGGGGGGTGGACTTTCTTT.

The chain employs TRBV6-5 and TRBJ1-2; tentative D call: TRBD1 (6 bases). The CDR3 has 13 amino acids. V was clipped by 5 bases and J by 4 bases, with 11 bases between them. CDR1 and CDR2 from the germline V gene are MNHEY and SVGAGI. CDR3 sequence: CASSPKDSYGYTF. The DNA of the CDR3 is TGTGCCAGCAGTCCGAAGGACAGCTATGGCTACACCTTC.

The V call is TRBV4-1, the J call TRBJ2-6; 8 bases are a match to TRBD1. From germline, CDR1 is MGHRA and CDR2 YSYEKL. This CDR3 has 18 amino acids. Unmatched junction bases numbered 8, after V lost 4 bases and J lost 0 bases. The CDR3 nucleotides read TGCGCCAGCAGCCCTACGGGACAGGCGAACTCTGGGGCCAACGTCCTGACTTTC. It codes for CASSPTGQANSGANVLTF.

In its sample, this clone was seen a few times. The chain joins TRBV25-1 to TRBJ2-1; a weak D match, TRBD2 (6 bases). CDR3 length: 15 residues. CDR1 and CDR2 from the germline V gene are MGHDK and SYGVNS. Trimming removed 0 bases at V and 5 bases at J, with 11 bases between. The CDR3 nucleotides are TGTGCCAGCAGTGAATATCCTAGCGCAAACAATGAGCAGTTCTTC. This gives the protein CASSEYPSANNEQFF.

This clone has just a few counts. The V gene is TRBV6-5, the J gene TRBJ2-2; D is perhaps TRBD1 (6 bases). V was cut by 7 bases and J by 4 bases, with 10 bases left in between. The CDR3 consists of 13 residues. CDR1 and CDR2 (germline): MNHEY, SVGAGI. CDR3 in DNA: TGTGCCAGCAAAACAGGGTTCACCGGGGAGCTGTTTTTT. Amino acids: CASKTGFTGELFF.

The sample holds a few counts of this clone. The chain carries TRBV10-2 and TRBJ2-2; 10 bases agree with TRBD1. This CDR3 region has 15 residues. Germline trimming cut 1 base from V and 4 bases from J; bases unmatched to any gene: 0. Germline lookup yields CDR1 WSHSY and CDR2 SAAADI. The CDR3 bases are TGCGCCAGCAGTGAGTGGGACAGGGGCACCGGGGAGCTGTTTTTT. This translates into CASSEWDRGTGELFF.

The chain uses TRBV6-6 and TRBJ1-5; D unclear. The CDR3 has 14 residues. Germline lookup yields CDR1 MNHNY and CDR2 SVGAGI (reference sequence). V dropped 2 bases and J dropped 5 bases, with 10 bases sitting between them. The CDR3 nucleotides are TGTGCCAGCAGTTACCCGAGTCCCCATCAGCCCCAGCATTTT. Translating gives CASSYPSPHQPQHF.

The chain has TRBV21-1 and TRBJ2-1; the table's TRBD2 call for D was not verified on the DNA. TRBV21-1 is marked as a pseudogene. This CDR3 contains 14 residues. The CDR3 coding sequence is TGTGCCAGCAGCAAACCCCGGGTCAACAATGAGCAGTTCTTC. Protein: CASSKPRVNNEQFF.

The chain is built from TRBV7-2 and TRBJ2-7, with 7 bases lining up with TRBD1. The CDR3 runs to 15 residues. CDR1 is SGHTA and CDR2 is FQGNSA in the germline V gene. The V gene end was trimmed by 5 bases and the J gene end by 0 bases; junction bases not matched to a gene: 7. CDR3 DNA sequence: TGTGCCAGCAGCCCTTGGACAGGTAGCTCCTACGAGCAGTACTTC. It codes for CASSPWTGSSYEQYF.

The chain couples TRBV4-3 to TRBJ1-4; 7 bases match TRBD1. The CDR3 runs to 14 residues. Germline V gives CDR1 LGHNA, CDR2 YSLEER. V dropped 3 bases and J dropped 8; count of bases not matched to a gene: 6. The CDR3 here is CASSQEQGREKLFF. The CDR3 nucleotides are TGCGCCAGCAGCCAGGAACAGGGGCGAGAAAAACTGTTTTTT.

The gene calls are TRBV10-3 and TRBJ2-7; TRBD2 matches at 7 bases. This CDR3 contains 17 residues. The V gene end was trimmed by 0 bases and the J gene end by 0 bases; junction bases not matched to a gene: 8. CDR1 is ENHRY, CDR2 SYGVKD, per germline. The CDR3 protein is CAISESAGDFISYEQYF. CDR3 nucleotide sequence: TGTGCCATCAGTGAGTCGGCGGGGGACTTTATCTCCTACGAGCAGTACTTC.

This chain uses TRBV5-1 with TRBJ2-5, with 7 bases lining up with TRBD1. The DNA matches TRBJ2-7 better at its end, which makes the J call doubtful. The CDR3 consists of 13 residues. CDR1 and CDR2 (germline): SGHRS, YFSETQ. CDR3 sequence: CASSLQGAYEQYF. The CDR3 DNA is TGCGCCAGCAGCTTGCAGGGGGCCTACGAGCAGTACTTC.

This clone has only a few counts. The chain carries TRBV6-5 and TRBJ1-1, with D maybe TRBD1 (6 bases). Trimming removed 2 bases at V and 14 bases at J, with 18 bases between. Germline assignment: CDR1 MNHEY and CDR2 SVGAGI. This CDR3 has 13 amino acids. CDR3 in amino acids: CASSYGGSFETFF. The CDR3 DNA sequence: TGTGCCAGCAGTTACGGGGGCAGTTTTGAGACCTTCTTT.

The chain employs TRBV6-6 and TRBJ2-7; a weak D match, TRBD1 (6 bases). Trimming took 7 bases from V and 6 from J, leaving 10 bases between them. The CDR3 runs 11 residues. Germline V gene sequence: CDR1 MNHNY, CDR2 SVGAGI (reference sequence). The CDR3 region has the DNA TGTGCCAGCAACAGGGTCGGCGAGCAGTACTTC. This encodes CASNRVGEQYF.

The chain uses TRBV4-1 and TRBJ2-2; D is perhaps TRBD1 (6 bases). V was pared by 2 bases and J by 4 bases, with 11 bases between. The germline V gene encodes CDR1 MGHRA and CDR2 YSYEKL. The CDR3 is made up of 15 amino acids. CDR3 in DNA: TGCGCCAGCAGCCAAACAGGGTGGGGCACCGGGGAGCTGTTTTTT. It is translated as CASSQTGWGTGELFF.

The rearrangement uses TRBV9 and TRBJ1-1; D is uncertain. Trimming took off 4 bases at V and 5 bases at J, with 15 bases between the two ends. The CDR3 has 14 amino acids. Germline V gene data show CDR1 as SGDLS and CDR2 as YYNGEE. For the CDR3, the DNA is TGTGCCAGCAGCCTAGGGCGGGGTGTAACTGAAGCTTTCTTT. Encoded protein: CASSLGRGVTEAFF.

This chain connects TRBV27 to TRBJ2-7, with D perhaps TRBD1 (5 bases). CDR3 length equals 13 residues. Germline V lookup: CDR1 MNHEY, CDR2 SMNVEV (reference sequence). V was clipped by 2 bases and J by 6 bases, with 11 bases between them. CDR3 nucleotide sequence: TGTGCCAGCAGTTTAAGGGGCGGCGCCGAGCAGTACTTC. Encoded protein: CASSLRGGAEQYF.

CDR3 loop: CSVSDRGRDSPLHF. CDR3 coding DNA: TGCAGCGTTTCGGACAGGGGTCGGGATTCACCCCTCCACTTT. This rearrangement joins TRBV29-1 to TRBJ1-6, with TRBD1 identical over 9 bases. This CDR3 has 14 amino acids. Germline CDR1 SQVTM, CDR2 ANQGSEA. The V segment lost 5 bases and the J segment 8 bases; nucleotides outside the gene matches: 7.

The chain joins TRBV7-2 to TRBJ1-2; D is undetermined. The V and J ends lost 5 bases and 1 base respectively, with 17 bases between them. Germline-derived CDR1 and CDR2 are SGHTA and FQGNSA. There are 16 residues in the CDR3. CDR3 sequence (DNA): TGTGCCAGCAGCCTACCATCTAGGAGCCTTAACTATGGCTACACCTTC. It specifies CASSLPSRSLNYGYTF.

The chain uses TRBV5-6 and TRBJ2-1, with 8 bases identical to TRBD1. Germline assignment: CDR1 SGHDT and CDR2 YYEEEE. V was pared by 4 bases and J by 2 bases, with 8 bases of the junction left unmatched. This CDR3 comprises 16 residues. CDR3 nucleotide sequence: TGTGCCAGCAGCGTCGGACAGGGTATTGCCTACAATGAGCAGTTCTTC. Amino acids: CASSVGQGIAYNEQFF.

This chain connects TRBV4-3 to TRBJ1-1, with 7 bases aligning to TRBD1. J was trimmed by 1 base and V by 0 bases; bases with no gene match: 2. The CDR3 has 15 amino acids. The V gene's germline CDR1 is LGHNA and CDR2 YSLEER. CDR3 sequence (DNA): TGCGCCAGCAGCCAAGATACAGGGGCGAACACTGAAGCTTTCTTT. Residues: CASSQDTGANTEAFF.

The V call is TRBV25-1, the J call TRBJ1-4; no firm D call. CDR1 is MGHDK and CDR2 is SYGVNS in the germline V gene. Trimming shortened V by 4 bases and J by 10 bases, and 13 bases separated the two germline ends. This CDR3 contains 13 residues. The CDR3 loop is CASSGKAEGKLFF. CDR3 DNA: TGTGCCAGCAGTGGAAAGGCTGAGGGAAAACTGTTTTTT.

V usage is TRBV18 and J usage is TRBJ2-5; TRBD1 aligns across 8 bases. Trimming cost V 6 bases and J 5 bases; bases outside gene matches: 8. From germline, CDR1 is KGHSH and CDR2 LQKENI. The CDR3 totals 14 residues. The CDR3 DNA reads as TGTGCCAGCTCGGGAGGACAGGGACGGGAGACCCAGTACTTC. It encodes CASSGGQGRETQYF. Looking up the rest from reference TRBV18 and TRBJ2-5 gives the full variable domain: NAGVMQNPRHLVRRRGQEARLRCSPMKGHSHVYWYRQLPEEGLKFMVYLQKENIIDESGMPKERFSAEFPKEGPSILRIQQVVRGDSAAYFCASSGGQGRETQYFGPGTRLLVL.

The CDR3 DNA is TGCGCCAGCAGCTTGGGTCGTCCTAGCACAGATACGCAGTATTTT. The encoded protein is CASSLGRPSTDTQYF. The chain has TRBV5-1 and TRBJ2-3, with unresolved D. Trimming took 0 bases from V and 0 from J, leaving 8 bases between them. Germline V CDR1 and CDR2: SGHRS, YFSETQ. The CDR3 has 15 residues.